One sample yielded the 23 T cell receptor beta chains listed below, sequenced in a study of CD4+ T cells in melanoma. TCRdb's copy holds only in-frame clones and misses some; the assay was immunoSEQ multiplex PCR. The sample holds around 15,000 clones, approximately 88% seen once. The sample taken for sequencing was cells from a culture (not recorded whether cultured in vitro). All receptors come from a human donor with melanoma.

This chain uses TRBV10-3 with TRBJ2-7; D ambiguous. V was cut by 6 bases and J by 1 base, with 13 bases left in between. CDR1 and CDR2 from the germline V gene are ENHRY and SYGVKD. The CDR3 has 14 residues. The CDR3 region has the DNA TGTGCCATCAGCCAACAGATTCGTTCCTACGAGCAGTACTTC. Translated: CAISQQIRSYEQYF.

J is TRBJ1-6 and V is TRBV15; 8 nucleotides align to TRBD1. The CDR3 has 20 amino acids. The trim removed 0 bases at V and 2 bases at J, leaving 12 bases unmatched. Germline CDR1 LNHNV, CDR2 YYDKDF (reference sequence). CDR3 residues: CATSRDRMTGEMAYNSPLHF. Here the CDR3 DNA reads TGTGCCACCAGCAGAGATCGTATGACAGGGGAGATGGCCTATAATTCACCCCTCCACTTT.

The V gene is TRBV5-1, the J gene TRBJ1-1; TRBD1 aligns across 7 bases. Germline CDR1 and CDR2: SGHRS and YFSETQ. The CDR3 has 14 amino acids. The trim removed 1 base at V and 2 bases at J, leaving 2 bases unmatched. CDR3 bases: TGCGCCAGCAGCTTGACAGGGGCCAACACTGAAGCTTTCTTT. Residues: CASSLTGANTEAFF. Using reference TRBV5-1 and TRBJ1-1 for the parts outside the CDR3, the full variable domain is KAGVTQTPRYLIKTRGQQVTLSCSPISGHRSVSWYQQTPGQGLQFLFEYFSETQRNKGNFPGRFSGRQFSNSRSEMNVSTLELGDSALYLCASSLTGANTEAFFGQGTRLTVV.

The genes are TRBV18 and TRBJ2-1; D not certain. Deletions cut 5 bases from V and 4 bases from J, with 6 bases between. Germline V lookup: CDR1 KGHSH, CDR2 LQKENI. The CDR3 has 12 residues. In DNA form, the CDR3 reads TGTGCCAGCTCAACGGAGTACAATGAGCAGTTCTTC. Its protein is CASSTEYNEQFF.

The chain recombines TRBV15 with TRBJ1-3; D may be TRBD1 (5 bases). There are 15 residues in the CDR3. Trimming left V 4 bases short and J 0 bases short, with 10 bases between. CDR1 and CDR2 (germline): LNHNV, YYDKDF (reference sequence). The CDR3 coding sequence is TGTGCCACCAGCATTGACAGAACCTCTGGAAACACCATATATTTT. Protein: CATSIDRTSGNTIYF.

This chain links TRBV2 with TRBJ2-5; the D call may be TRBD1 or TRBD2 (6 bases each). Per germline, CDR1 SNHLY and CDR2 FYNNEI. The CDR3 length is 14 residues. V shed 4 bases and J shed 5 bases, with 14 bases lying between them. The CDR3 coding sequence is TGTGCCAGCAGTGGTCCAACAGGGAGGGAGACCCAGTACTTC. Amino acid sequence: CASSGPTGRETQYF.

The V and J genes are TRBV13 and TRBJ2-3; a possible D gene is TRBD2 (6 bases). This CDR3 comprises 15 residues. With 4 bases removed from V and 5 bases from J, the gap between germline ends came to 16 bases. Per the germline V gene, CDR1 is PRHDT and CDR2 is FYEKMQ (reference sequence). Here the CDR3 DNA reads TGTGCCAGCAGCTCGGGGACTCCCCGGGTAGATACGCAGTATTTT. Translating gives CASSSGTPRVDTQYF.

This chain links TRBV18 with TRBJ2-2; perhaps TRBD2 as D (6 bases). The V gene lost 0 bases and the J gene lost 6 bases, with 11 bases spanning the gap. This CDR3 is built from 15 residues. In germline, CDR1 is KGHSH, CDR2 LQKENI. The CDR3 protein is CASSPPSGGSGELFF. CDR3 nucleotides: TGTGCCAGCTCACCACCGTCTGGGGGGTCCGGGGAGCTGTTTTTT. Complete variable domain (other parts from reference TRBV18 and TRBJ2-2): NAGVMQNPRHLVRRRGQEARLRCSPMKGHSHVYWYRQLPEEGLKFMVYLQKENIIDESGMPKERFSAEFPKEGPSILRIQQVVRGDSAAYFCASSPPSGGSGELFFGEGSRLTVL.

The J gene is TRBJ2-7, the V gene TRBV4-1; TRBD2 agrees at 7 bases. CDR3 length: 15 residues. Per germline, CDR1 MGHRA and CDR2 YSYEKL. The J segment lost 2 bases and the V segment lost 3 bases, leaving 7 bases of the junction unmatched. CDR3 region: CASSHGGLRPYEQYF. DNA for the CDR3: TGCGCCAGCAGCCACGGGGGACTACGACCCTACGAGCAGTACTTC.

A single count supports this clone. This chain connects TRBV5-1 to TRBJ1-6; D remains ambiguous. Germline loops: CDR1 SGHRS, CDR2 YFSETQ. There are 13 residues in the CDR3. Trimming left V 2 bases short and J 7 bases short, with 7 bases between. Here the CDR3 reads CASSLEENSPLHF. In DNA form, the CDR3 reads TGCGCCAGCAGCTTAGAGGAAAATTCACCCCTCCACTTT.

J is TRBJ2-1 and V is TRBV15, with 10 nucleotides matching TRBD1. Unmatched junction bases numbered 5, after V lost 5 bases and J lost 4 bases. Germline CDR1 LNHNV, CDR2 YYDKDF (reference sequence). The length of the CDR3 is 15 residues. This CDR3 is CATSPGTGDYNEQFF. The DNA for the CDR3 is TGTGCCACCAGCCCCGGGACAGGGGATTACAATGAGCAGTTCTTC.

The genes are TRBV11-2 and TRBJ2-1; possible D gene TRBD1, 7 bases. Germline V CDR1 and CDR2: SGHAT, FQNNGV. V lost 8 bases and J 0 bases, leaving 14 bases between the germline ends. This CDR3 is built from 15 residues. The CDR3 loop reads CASRFQGGSYNEQFF. For the CDR3, the DNA is TGTGCCAGCCGATTCCAGGGGGGCTCCTACAATGAGCAGTTCTTC.

The CDR3 reads CASSLMGAGEQYF. DNA of the CDR3: TGTGCCAGCAGCTTAATGGGCGCGGGAGAGCAGTACTTC. The rearrangement joins TRBV7-3 to TRBJ2-7; D might be TRBD2 (6 bases). The germline CDR1 and CDR2 sequences are SGHTA and FQGTGA. The CDR3 totals 13 residues. Trimming took 1 base from V and 7 from J, leaving 11 bases between them.

A single count supports this clone. The gene calls are TRBV7-9 and TRBJ2-1; 12 bases map to TRBD2. CDR1 SEHNR and CDR2 FQNEAQ come from the germline V gene (reference sequence). The CDR3 is made up of 17 amino acids. The V segment lost 5 bases and the J segment 10 bases; nucleotides outside the gene matches: 15. CDR3 region: CASSQQKLAGGLGEQFF. The CDR3 region has the DNA TGTGCCAGCAGCCAACAAAAACTAGCGGGGGGCCTTGGCGAGCAGTTCTTC.

This clone was observed a few times. The chain couples TRBV14 to TRBJ1-2; no reliable D call. CDR3 length: 13 residues. In germline, CDR1 is SGHDN, CDR2 FVKESK. Trimming took off 4 bases at V and 6 bases at J, with 12 bases between the two ends. The CDR3 region is CASSLVQTDGYTF. The CDR3 nucleotides read TGTGCCAGCAGCCTAGTCCAGACGGATGGCTACACCTTC.

The chain combines TRBV11-2 with TRBJ2-7; D not certain. Germline CDR1 SGHAT, CDR2 FQNNGV. V shed 5 bases and J shed 6 bases, with 8 bases lying between them. The CDR3 covers 11 residues. The CDR3 bases are TGTGCCAGCAGCAGTCACTTCGAGCAGTACTTC. Translated: CASSSHFEQYF.

This clone was observed a single time. The rearrangement uses TRBV18 and TRBJ2-2; TRBD2 agrees at 7 bases. Per germline, CDR1 KGHSH and CDR2 LQKENI. V was pared by 5 bases and J by 1 base, with 7 bases of the junction left unmatched. This CDR3 contains 16 residues. The chain's CDR3 is CASSSGTIGNTGELFF. As DNA, the CDR3 is TGTGCCAGCTCATCAGGGACTATCGGGAACACCGGGGAGCTGTTTTTT.

This clone has more than one count but fewer than ten. J is TRBJ1-2 and V is TRBV6-1, with TRBD1 matching over 7 bases. V lost 8 bases to trimming and J lost 2 bases; unmatched junction nucleotides: 2. The germline CDR1 and CDR2 sequences are MNHNS and SASEGT. The CDR3 totals 12 residues. Here the CDR3 reads CASEQGNYGYTF. The CDR3 DNA reads as TGTGCCAGCGAACAGGGGAACTATGGCTACACCTTC.

This chain connects TRBV6-1 to TRBJ1-5; no clear D gene. The ends were cut back, 10 bases at V and 0 bases at J, with 13 bases in the middle. Germline CDR1 MNHNS, CDR2 SASEGT. This CDR3 region has 14 residues. DNA of the CDR3: TGTGCCATAGGATTACCTTCTAGCAATCAGCCCCAGCATTTT. Amino acids: CAIGLPSSNQPQHF.

This clone has more than one count but fewer than ten. Other DNA sequences in the sample encode the same CDR3. The chain uses TRBV14 and TRBJ1-6; D unresolved. The CDR3 contains 12 residues. Germline assignment: CDR1 SGHDN and CDR2 FVKESK. Trimming pared 3 bases from V and 9 bases from J, leaving 6 bases between. The CDR3 is CASSQYLSPLHF. In nucleotides, the CDR3 is TGTGCCAGCAGCCAGTATCTTTCACCCCTCCACTTT.

This clone was counted once. The chain combines TRBV10-2 with TRBJ1-4; D may be TRBD1 (5 bases). V dropped 8 bases and J dropped 8 bases, with 15 bases sitting between them. The CDR3 has 13 residues. Germline V gene sequence: CDR1 WSHSY, CDR2 SAAADI. The DNA for the CDR3 is TGCGCCAGCGGGGACCCCCGAGGGGAAAAACTGTTTTTT. It translates to CASGDPRGEKLFF.

This chain's CDR3 is CASSVGGFEDTQYF. The DNA of the CDR3 is TGTGCCAGCAGCGTAGGAGGGTTCGAGGATACGCAGTATTTT. The J gene is TRBJ2-3, the V gene TRBV9, with D possibly matching TRBD2 (5 bases). This CDR3 has 14 residues. With 0 bases removed from V and 6 bases from J, the gap between germline ends came to 11 bases. Germline values: CDR1 SGDLS, CDR2 YYNGEE.

The gene calls are TRBV6-5 and TRBJ1-6; 10 bases map to TRBD1. V was pared by 0 bases and J by 9 bases, with 5 bases of the junction left unmatched. This CDR3 has 16 amino acids. CDR1 and CDR2 (germline): MNHEY, SVGAGI. CDR3 loop: CASSYSTGGPGSPLHF. The CDR3 DNA follows: TGTGCCAGCAGTTACTCGACAGGGGGCCCGGGTTCACCCCTCCACTTT.